These 24 T cell receptor beta chains were all obtained from the same sample, sequenced in a study of T-cell reconstitution after alpha-beta-depleted transplantation in children. Unique molecular identifiers were used in preparing the TCRbeta library. Each CDR3 protein is one row after TCRdb ran MiXCR on the PCR reads. There are about 270,000 distinct CDR3 sequences in the sample; almost 10% occur only once, and roughly 9.1% lies in the top ten. The starting material was PBMCs from the stem cell graft donor, obtained from the stem cell graft. The receptors were gathered from a human donor who donated a stem cell graft to a child with SCID.

This rearrangement joins TRBV6-5 to TRBJ2-2; a possible D gene is TRBD1 (6 bases). V shed 4 bases and J shed 1 base, with 10 bases lying between them. The CDR3 runs to 15 residues. Looked up from germline, CDR1 is MNHEY and CDR2 is SVGAGI. This CDR3 is CASSWTEGNTGELFF. In nucleotides, the CDR3 is TGTGCCAGCAGTTGGACAGAAGGGAACACCGGGGAGCTGTTTTTT.

J is TRBJ2-7 and V is TRBV6-1; D is unresolved. The germline V gene encodes CDR1 MNHNS and CDR2 SASEGT. V lost 4 bases, J lost 0 bases, and 16 bases lay in between. The CDR3 runs to 16 residues. CDR3: CASSGFDWLGSYEQYF. As DNA, the CDR3 is TGTGCCAGCAGTGGATTCGATTGGTTGGGCTCCTACGAGCAGTACTTC.

The chain recombines TRBV9 with TRBJ2-7; no reliable D call. The CDR3 runs to 14 residues. Trimming took off 0 bases at V and 0 bases at J, with 7 bases between the two ends. Germline lookup yields CDR1 SGDLS and CDR2 YYNGEE. The CDR3 region is CASSVDQDSYEQYF. In DNA, the CDR3 is TGTGCCAGCAGCGTAGATCAGGACTCCTACGAGCAGTACTTC.

The chain has TRBV20-1 and TRBJ2-5; TRBD1 matches 8 bases. V was pared by 8 bases and J by 5 bases, with 7 bases of the junction left unmatched. CDR1 is DFQATT, CDR2 SNEGSKA, per germline (reference sequence). The CDR3 is made up of 12 amino acids. The CDR3 loop reads CSNSRQGETQYF. DNA for the CDR3: TGCAGTAACTCCCGACAGGGGGAGACCCAGTACTTC.

This clonotype was detected ten times or more. This rearrangement joins TRBV12-3 or TRBV12-4 to TRBJ1-3, with no clear D. The CDR3 extends over 15 amino acids. Trimming cost V 2 bases and J 0 bases, with 8 bases left between them. In DNA form, the CDR3 reads TGTGCCAGCAGTTTATGGGCTGGCTCTGGAAACACCATATATTTT. Translation: CASSLWAGSGNTIYF.

This clonotype showed up just a few times. The chain has TRBV20-1 and TRBJ1-2, with 7 bases aligning to TRBD1. V was clipped by 3 bases and J by 8 bases; unmatched bases: 6. The CDR3 is made up of 12 amino acids. The V gene's germline CDR1 is DFQATT and CDR2 SNEGSKA (reference sequence). The CDR3 coding sequence is TGCAGTGCTAGGGGAGACAGGGAGGGCTACACCTTC. As protein: CSARGDREGYTF.

This chain uses TRBV20-1 with TRBJ1-1, with 8 positions matching TRBD1. Germline-derived CDR1 and CDR2 are DFQATT and SNEGSKA (reference sequence). This CDR3 contains 14 residues. J lost 3 bases, V lost 4 bases, and 7 bases had no gene match. The CDR3 DNA is TGCAGTGCTACACAAAGACAGGGGTACACTGAAGCTTTCTTT. Its protein product is CSATQRQGYTEAFF.

The chain has TRBV5-1 and TRBJ2-7; D is possibly TRBD1 (5 bases). The germline V gene encodes CDR1 SGHRS and CDR2 YFSETQ. Trimming removed 1 base at V and 0 bases at J, with 8 bases between. This CDR3 contains 14 residues. CDR3: CASSLTDTSYEQYF. The DNA for the CDR3 is TGCGCCAGCAGCTTGACGGACACCTCCTACGAGCAGTACTTC.

The J gene is TRBJ1-1, the V gene TRBV20-1, with TRBD1 identical over 7 bases. Germline assignment: CDR1 DFQATT and CDR2 SNEGSKA (reference sequence). Unmatched junction bases numbered 10, after V lost 2 bases and J lost 4 bases. This CDR3 spans 15 amino acids. The CDR3 sequence: CSARITTGVSTEAFF. The CDR3, as DNA: TGCAGTGCTAGAATTACTACAGGGGTTAGCACTGAAGCTTTCTTT.

This clonotype was detected a few times. This chain joins TRBV20-1 and TRBJ2-7; D possibly uses TRBD1 or TRBD2 (5 bases each). Deletions cut 6 bases from V and 2 bases from J, with 14 bases between. The CDR3 contains 13 residues. Germline V lookup: CDR1 DFQATT, CDR2 SNEGSKA (reference sequence). CDR3 sequence: CSASQGPTYEQYF. The CDR3 DNA reads as TGCAGTGCGAGCCAGGGACCAACCTACGAGCAGTACTTC.

The chain combines TRBV7-2 with TRBJ2-3, with D tentatively TRBD2 (6 bases). Trimming took 5 bases from V and 14 from J, leaving 20 bases between them. The germline V gene has CDR1 SGHTA and CDR2 FQGNSA. The CDR3 sequence is 13 residues long. The CDR3 is CASSPLGSGFSYF. The CDR3 DNA sequence: TGTGCCAGCAGCCCATTGGGGAGCGGGTTCTCGTATTTT.

V usage is TRBV20-1 and J usage is TRBJ2-3, with 7 bases fitting TRBD2. The CDR3 runs to 16 residues. Germline CDR1 DFQATT, CDR2 SNEGSKA (reference sequence). The V and J ends lost 0 bases and 2 bases, in that order; junction bases with no gene match: 8. The CDR3 nucleotides are TGCAGTGCTAGAGATCCATGGGGGGGAGACACAGATACGCAGTATTTT. It specifies CSARDPWGGDTDTQYF.

In its sample, this clonotype was seen many times. The chain employs TRBV7-9 and TRBJ1-1; perhaps TRBD1 as D (6 bases). V lost 3 bases and J lost 1, with 18 bases in between. CDR1 and CDR2 from the germline V gene are SEHNR and FQNEAQ (reference sequence). The CDR3 length is 17 residues. The CDR3: CASSFPPDRPANTEAFF. In nucleotides, the CDR3 is TGTGCCAGCAGCTTCCCCCCCGACAGGCCCGCGAACACTGAAGCTTTCTTT.

This clonotype was counted a few times. The gene calls are TRBV11-2 and TRBJ2-3, with 10 positions matching TRBD2. CDR1 is SGHAT, CDR2 FQNNGV, per germline. V lost 4 bases, J lost 4 bases, and 8 bases stayed unmatched. This CDR3 region has 16 residues. CDR3 DNA sequence: TGTGCCAGCAGCTATAATAGCGGGGGGCCATCAGATACGCAGTATTTT. Protein product: CASSYNSGGPSDTQYF. The full variable domain, in which reference TRBV11-2 and TRBJ2-3 provide the parts outside the CDR3, is EAGVAQSPRYKIIEKRQSVAFWCNPISGHATLYWYQQILGQGPKLLIQFQNNGVVDDSQLPKDRFSAERLKGVDSTLKIQPAKLEDSAVYLCASSYNSGGPSDTQYFGPGTRLTVL.

This chain joins TRBV20-1 and TRBJ1-2; perhaps TRBD1 as D (5 bases). Trimming shortened V by 3 bases and J by 2 bases, and 16 bases separated the two germline ends. The CDR3 is made up of 15 amino acids. CDR1 and CDR2 from the germline V gene are DFQATT and SNEGSKA (reference sequence). The CDR3, as DNA: TGCAGTGCTAGGACAGAGATGGTGCTCAACTATGGCTACACCTTC. It is translated as CSARTEMVLNYGYTF.

This clonotype was observed many times. The chain couples TRBV12-3 or TRBV12-4 to TRBJ2-6; D not resolved. The CDR3 runs to 18 residues. The V gene lost 6 bases and the J gene lost 0 bases, with 18 bases spanning the gap. This CDR3 is CASRQFGVGSSGANVLTF. The CDR3 DNA is TGTGCCAGCAGACAATTTGGGGTTGGTAGCTCTGGGGCCAACGTCCTGACTTTC.

At least ten counts were recorded for this clonotype. The chain links TRBV15 to TRBJ2-2; 9 bases fit TRBD2. V was clipped by 0 bases and J by 5 bases; unmatched bases: 10. This CDR3 spans 18 amino acids. Germline V gene data show CDR1 as LNHNV and CDR2 as YYDKDF (reference sequence). The CDR3 here is CATSREPRLAGYTGELFF. The CDR3 nucleotides read TGTGCCACCAGCAGAGAACCTCGGCTAGCGGGGTATACCGGGGAGCTGTTTTTT.

This clonotype occurred a few times. The chain employs TRBV7-6 and TRBJ2-3, with 11 bases aligning to TRBD2. V trimming: 4 bases; J trimming: 4 bases; junction bases outside the gene matches: 13. Germline-derived CDR1 and CDR2 are SGHVS and FNYEAQ. The CDR3 spans 18 residues. The CDR3 DNA sequence: TGTGCCAGCAGCTATAGACCAGGGACTAGCGGAGGACCAGATACGCAGTATTTT. It is translated as CASSYRPGTSGGPDTQYF.

This rearrangement joins TRBV7-9 to TRBJ2-4; D call uncertain. Germline loops: CDR1 SEHNR, CDR2 FQNEAQ (reference sequence). V lost 4 bases to trimming and J lost 0 bases, with 16 bases between them. This CDR3 has 17 residues. The CDR3 here is CASSSPSDGLAKNIQYF. The CDR3 DNA follows: TGTGCCAGCAGCTCCCCATCTGACGGTCTAGCCAAAAACATTCAGTACTTC.

This clonotype was seen a handful of times. The CDR3: CASSFMGRVDSPLHF. As DNA, the CDR3 is TGTGCCAGCAGCTTTATGGGCAGGGTGGATTCACCCCTCCACTTT. The chain joins TRBV7-9 to TRBJ1-6, with D maybe TRBD1 (5 bases). V shed 3 bases and J shed 8 bases, with 14 bases lying between them. The germline V gene has CDR1 SEHNR and CDR2 FQNEAQ (reference sequence). This CDR3 has 15 amino acids.

This clonotype appeared many times. V and J are TRBV12-3 or TRBV12-4 and TRBJ2-1; TRBD1 matches 7 bases. The CDR3 loop spans 13 amino acids. With 6 bases clipped from V and 10 bases from J, the junction kept 9 bases outside the gene matches. CDR3 nucleotide sequence: TGTGCCAGCAGCCCCCGGGACAGTTCCGAGCAGTTCTTC. Amino acids: CASSPRDSSEQFF.

This clonotype was detected many times. The chain has TRBV9 and TRBJ2-3, with D unclear. Germline V gives CDR1 SGDLS, CDR2 YYNGEE. Between the trimmed V and J ends, which lost 0 bases and 5 bases, there was a span of 10 bases. The CDR3 consists of 14 residues. This CDR3 reads CASSVALIGDTQYF. As DNA, the CDR3 is TGTGCCAGCAGCGTAGCGTTAATTGGAGATACGCAGTATTTT.

This clonotype was observed a few times. V is TRBV20-1 and J is TRBJ2-2; D is unresolved. Trimming stripped 3 bases from V and 3 bases from J, with 11 bases between. The CDR3 extends over 14 amino acids. Per germline, CDR1 DFQATT and CDR2 SNEGSKA (reference sequence). The CDR3 region is CSASKGADTGELFF. CDR3 DNA sequence: TGCAGTGCTAGTAAGGGTGCTGACACCGGGGAGCTGTTTTTT.

Points on this clonotype: One base away lies a much larger clone, so this may be a sequencing read error. The gene calls are TRBV20-1 and TRBJ1-1; no clear D gene. Trimming stripped 0 bases from V and 6 bases from J, with 5 bases between. The CDR3 sequence is 11 residues long. CDR1 is DFQATT and CDR2 is SNEGSKA in the germline V gene (reference sequence). CDR3 region: CSARDHPEAFF. The CDR3 DNA reads as TGCAGTGCTAGAGATCATCCTGAAGCTTTCTTT.